Presented here are 29 T cell receptor beta chains from one specimen sequenced in a study of Graves' ophthalmopathy and Graves' hyperthyroidism listed by TCRdb under 2018. Sequencing was performed on an Illumina HiSeq 2000. For repertoire sequencing, TCR beta CDR3 regions were amplified from RNA transcripts. The first round was an RT-PCR using HTBI primers with the Qiagen OneStep RT-PCR kit, and this first round was followed by a second-round multiplex PCR, then size selection and purification. TCRdb reran the public reads through fastp at Q25 and MiXCR, keeping productive beta chains. Each CDR3 protein appears once, grouped with its most common genes and DNA. The sample table contains roughly 400,000 distinct CDR3 sequences; only one count was recorded for about a sixth of them. The ten most abundant clones make up 2.4% of the sample. The sample comprised peripheral blood. These receptors were obtained from an adult woman with stable Graves' hyperthyroidism.

This clonotype was counted at least ten times. The V and J genes are TRBV6-1 and TRBJ2-2; a possible D gene is TRBD1 (6 bases). The CDR3 is made up of 15 amino acids. Germline CDR1 reads MNHNS; CDR2 reads SASEGT. Between the trimmed V and J ends, which lost 6 bases and 0 bases, there was a span of 11 bases. CDR3: CASSPRGPNTGELFF. The CDR3, as DNA: TGTGCCAGCAGCCCCAGGGGTCCGAACACCGGGGAGCTGTTTTTT.

This clonotype has a count of ten or more. This chain uses TRBV12-3 or TRBV12-4 with TRBJ2-2; no definite D call. The CDR3 has 14 residues. Trimming shortened V by 6 bases and J by 6 bases, and 14 bases separated the two germline ends. CDR3 in DNA: TGTGCCAGCAGCCCACGCTCATTCCCCGGGGAGCTGTTTTTT. It yields the protein CASSPRSFPGELFF.

This clonotype was seen many times. The chain couples TRBV28 to TRBJ1-1, with D perhaps TRBD1 (5 bases). CDR3 length: 17 amino acids. The germline V and J ends were trimmed by 3 bases and 1 base, with 18 bases remaining between them. Looked up from germline, CDR1 is MDHEN and CDR2 is SYDVKM. CDR3 amino acids: CASSLNSHSRGNTEAFF. Here the CDR3 DNA reads TGTGCCAGCAGTTTGAATTCCCACTCGAGGGGGAACACTGAAGCTTTCTTT.

This clonotype came up many times. The CDR3 spells CASSYSVSRELFF. The CDR3 nucleotides are TGTGCCAGCAGTTACTCAGTGTCCAGGGAGCTGTTTTTT. The chain is built from TRBV6-2 or TRBV6-3 and TRBJ2-2; D not resolved. Germline-derived CDR1 and CDR2 are MNHEY and SVGEGT. The CDR3 consists of 13 residues. V lost 0 bases, J lost 9 bases, and 8 bases lay in between.

The chain couples TRBV7-2 to TRBJ2-7; D is uncertain. Trimming shortened V by 3 bases and J by 2 bases, and 5 bases separated the two germline ends. The CDR3 has 12 residues. Per the germline V gene, CDR1 is SGHTA and CDR2 is FQGNSA. Written as DNA, the CDR3 is TGTGCCAGCAGCTTCCAGACCTACGAGCAGTACTTC. Translating gives CASSFQTYEQYF.

This chain uses TRBV29-1 with TRBJ2-7; D is undetermined. The CDR3 loop spans 14 amino acids. Trimming shortened V by 3 bases and J by 3 bases, and 15 bases separated the two germline ends. Germline V gene lookup returns CDR1 SQVTM and CDR2 ANQGSEA. CDR3 in DNA: TGCAGCGTTGAGACCAGGCTTGGCGACTACGAGCAGTACTTC. Its protein is CSVETRLGDYEQYF.

This clonotype was picked up many times. The rearrangement joins TRBV20-1 to TRBJ2-5; D remains unclear. The CDR3 totals 12 residues. Trimming cost V 3 bases and J 5 bases, with 10 bases left between them. In germline, CDR1 is DFQATT, CDR2 SNEGSKA (reference sequence). The CDR3 bases are TGCAGTGCTAGCGTCCGCTTGGAGACCCAGTACTTC. Translating it yields CSASVRLETQYF.

This chain connects TRBV5-1 to TRBJ1-1; 8 positions agree with TRBD1. The junction had 5 bases not matched to a gene; V was cut back by 3 bases and J by 4 bases. CDR1 and CDR2 (germline): SGHRS, YFSETQ. This CDR3 comprises 14 residues. CDR3 nucleotide sequence: TGCGCCAGCAGCTCCGGGACAGGATTCACTGAAGCTTTCTTT. Protein sequence: CASSSGTGFTEAFF.

In this sample, this clonotype turned up many times. The V call is TRBV3-1, the J call TRBJ2-4, with TRBD2 as a possible D gene (6 bases). This CDR3 contains 15 residues. The V and J ends lost 3 bases and 3 bases respectively, with 12 bases between them. Germline V lookup: CDR1 LGHDT, CDR2 YNNKEL (reference sequence). The CDR3 coding sequence is TGTGCCAGCAGCCAGGCGAGGAGGGGCAAAAACATTCAGTACTTC. It encodes CASSQARRGKNIQYF.

In this sample, this clonotype turned up many times. CDR3 sequence: CASMKIGELFF. CDR3 DNA: TGTGCCAGCATGAAGATAGGGGAGCTGTTTTTT. The chain couples TRBV6-1 to TRBJ2-2; no reliable D call. Germline assignment: CDR1 MNHNS and CDR2 SASEGT. Trimming stripped 7 bases from V and 8 bases from J, with 8 bases between. CDR3 size: 11 residues.

As regards this clonotype: A much larger clone differs by one base, so this may be a read error. The genes are TRBV7-2 and TRBJ2-2; D is unresolved. Germline assignment: CDR1 SGHTA and CDR2 FQGNSA. This CDR3 contains 14 residues. The CDR3 loop reads CVSSLNLITGELFF. The DNA for the CDR3 is TGTGTCAGCAGCCTGAATTTAATCACCGGGGAGCTGTTTTTT.

The rearrangement links TRBV7-9 to TRBJ2-5, with 9 bases matching TRBD1. The J segment lost 6 bases and the V segment lost 2 bases, leaving 4 bases of the junction unmatched. The CDR3 runs 14 residues. Germline CDR1 and CDR2: SEHNR and FQNEAQ (reference sequence). CDR3 bases: TGTGCCAGCAGCTTAAATACAGGGGGCCAGACCCAGTACTTC. Protein sequence: CASSLNTGGQTQYF.

The V and J genes are TRBV12-3 or TRBV12-4 and TRBJ1-6; D is unclear. The CDR3 contains 13 residues. With 4 bases removed from V and 6 bases from J, the gap between germline ends came to 7 bases. The CDR3 spells CASSSTINSPLHF. The CDR3 DNA sequence: TGTGCCAGCAGTTCGACAATTAATTCACCCCTCCACTTT.

This clonotype appeared many times. This chain's CDR3 is CASSQADRDSYGYTF. In DNA form, the CDR3 reads TGTGCCAGCAGCCAAGCGGACAGGGATTCGTATGGCTACACCTTC. The chain carries TRBV4-2 and TRBJ1-2, with 8 bases that match TRBD1. Per germline, CDR1 LGHNA and CDR2 YNFKEQ. Trimming took 1 base from V and 5 from J; bases not matched to a gene: 6. This CDR3 region has 15 residues.

The chain couples TRBV5-1 to TRBJ2-7; TRBD1 is a possible D gene (5 bases). The CDR3 consists of 14 residues. Per the germline V gene, CDR1 is SGHRS and CDR2 is YFSETQ. The V gene lost 3 bases and the J gene lost 2 bases, with 12 bases spanning the gap. CDR3 protein: CASSSLDSPYEQYF. The DNA for the CDR3 is TGCGCCAGCAGCTCCCTAGACAGCCCCTACGAGCAGTACTTC. Combining the CDR3 with reference TRBV5-1 and TRBJ2-7 gives the whole variable domain KAGVTQTPRYLIKTRGQQVTLSCSPISGHRSVSWYQQTPGQGLQFLFEYFSETQRNKGNFPGRFSGRQFSNSRSEMNVSTLELGDSALYLCASSSLDSPYEQYFGPGTRLTVT.

This clonotype was found many times. This chain links TRBV29-1 with TRBJ1-2; 8 bases fit TRBD1. Looked up from germline, CDR1 is SQVTM and CDR2 is ANQGSEA. V gave up 6 bases and J gave up 7 bases; unmatched junction bases: 10. The CDR3 has 13 amino acids. CDR3 in DNA: TGCAGCGTCCACGGACAGGGTATTCGTGGCTACACCTTC. Its protein product is CSVHGQGIRGYTF.

This clonotype was seen repeatedly, ten times or more. The rearrangement joins TRBV12-3 or TRBV12-4 to TRBJ2-7; 11 nucleotides line up with TRBD2. The CDR3 contains 14 residues. Unmatched junction bases numbered 9, after V lost 8 bases and J lost 6 bases. CDR3 amino acids: CASASGRLFGEQYF. The CDR3 DNA is TGTGCCAGCGCTAGCGGGAGGCTTTTCGGCGAGCAGTACTTC.

This clonotype was counted many times. The chain combines TRBV6-2 or TRBV6-3 with TRBJ1-6, with TRBD1 matching 7 bases. The CDR3 totals 14 residues. The trim removed 5 bases at V and 10 bases at J, leaving 8 bases unmatched. CDR1 MNHEY and CDR2 SVGEGT come from the germline V gene. CDR3 region: CASSNQGVLSPLHF. The CDR3 nucleotides are TGTGCCAGCAGTAATCAGGGGGTTCTGTCACCCCTCCACTTT.

This clonotype was seen ten or more times. Being one base from a much bigger clone, this may be a read error. The rearrangement uses TRBV5-8 and TRBJ1-5; D uncertain. V lost 5 bases to trimming and J lost 2 bases, with 5 bases between them. The CDR3 is 12 residues long. Germline CDR1 SGHTS, CDR2 YDEGEE. CDR3 in amino acids: CASRWGNQPQHF. Written as DNA, the CDR3 is TGTGCCAGCAGATGGGGCAATCAGCCCCAGCATTTT.

The sample holds a few counts of this clonotype. The junction departs from germline at one end; a sequencing error may be responsible. The chain carries TRBV12-3 or TRBV12-4 and TRBJ1-1, with D unclear. The CDR3 is 11 amino acids. The CDR3 coding sequence is TGTGCCAGCAGTCGAACAACTGAAGCTTGCTTT. This codes for CASSRTTEACF.

This clonotype was detected ten times or more. This chain links TRBV12-3 or TRBV12-4 with TRBJ1-1; D uncertain. V dropped 6 bases and J dropped 6 bases, with 14 bases sitting between them. This CDR3 has 13 amino acids. The DNA of the CDR3 is TGTGCCAGCAGCCGGACTCCCGCCGCTGAAGCTTTCTTT. This sequence encodes CASSRTPAAEAFF.

This clonotype came up many times. V gene TRBV6-2 or TRBV6-3 combines with J gene TRBJ1-1; D remains unclear. V lost 1 base to trimming and J lost 4 bases, with 7 bases between them. The CDR3 is made up of 13 amino acids. Germline CDR1 is MNHEY and CDR2 is SVGEGT. The CDR3 DNA follows: TGTGCCAGCAGTTACTTGAGCCCCACTGAAGCTTTCTTT. It codes for CASSYLSPTEAFF.

This sequence joins TRBV28 and TRBJ2-5, with 8 bases matching TRBD1. This CDR3 is 15 amino acids long. CDR1 is MDHEN, CDR2 SYDVKM, per germline. Trimming took 6 bases from V and 12 from J; bases not matched to a gene: 18. In DNA, the CDR3 is TGTGCCAGCAGCAAAGGACAGGGCCAGGGAGAGACGGAGTACTTC. It translates to CASSKGQGQGETEYF.

Ten or more counts support this clonotype. The rearrangement joins TRBV7-2 to TRBJ2-7; TRBD2 matches 7 bases. This CDR3 has 16 amino acids. In germline, CDR1 is SGHTA, CDR2 FQGNSA. V gave up 5 bases and J gave up 0 bases; unmatched junction bases: 10. The CDR3 region is CASSLGSGFGSYEQYF. CDR3 nucleotide sequence: TGTGCCAGCAGCCTTGGTAGCGGGTTCGGCTCCTACGAGCAGTACTTC. Combining the CDR3 with reference TRBV7-2 and TRBJ2-7 gives the whole variable domain GAGVSQSPSNKVTEKGKDVELRCDPISGHTALYWYRQSLGQGLEFLIYFQGNSAPDKSGLPSDRFSAERTGGSVSTLTIQRTQQEDSAVYLCASSLGSGFGSYEQYFGPGTRLTVT.

This clonotype was picked up many times. J is TRBJ2-5 and V is TRBV20-1; D possibly uses TRBD1 or TRBD2 (8 bases each). Trimming removed 4 bases at V and 9 bases at J, with 21 bases between. Germline assignment: CDR1 DFQATT and CDR2 SNEGSKA (reference sequence). The CDR3 is 14 residues long. This CDR3 is CSANQGAGGRAQYF. CDR3 sequence (DNA): TGCAGTGCTAACCAGGGGGCGGGAGGCAGGGCCCAGTACTTC.

Many counts were recorded for this clonotype. The V and J genes are TRBV20-1 and TRBJ2-7; 10 bases match TRBD1. After removal of 3 bases from V and 0 bases from J, the junction contained 5 bases not matched to a gene. CDR1 is DFQATT and CDR2 is SNEGSKA in the germline V gene (reference sequence). The CDR3 sequence is 15 residues long. The CDR3 DNA reads TGCAGTGCTAGCCCCGGGACAGGGGTCTCCTACGAGCAGTACTTC. It encodes CSASPGTGVSYEQYF.

This clonotype was seen at least ten times. The chain couples TRBV6-2 or TRBV6-3 to TRBJ1-3; D might be TRBD1 (6 bases). The V end was cut by 2 bases, the J end by 1 base, with 12 bases between. The V gene's germline CDR1 is MNHEY and CDR2 SVGEGT. The CDR3 is 16 residues long. CDR3 bases: TGTGCCAGCAGTTACGGAGCCAGGGGATCTGGAAACACCATATATTTT. Its translation is CASSYGARGSGNTIYF.

This clonotype was counted at least ten times. The V call is TRBV7-3, the J call TRBJ2-2; D gene unclear. CDR1 is SGHTA and CDR2 is FQGTGA in the germline V gene. The ends were cut back, 0 bases at V and 3 bases at J, with 5 bases in the middle. The CDR3 is 14 amino acids. CDR3 sequence (DNA): TGTGCCAGCAGCTTAACGAAAGACACCGGGGAGCTGTTTTTT. This encodes CASSLTKDTGELFF.

The V and J genes are TRBV15 and TRBJ2-2, with D possibly TRBD2 on 6 matching bases. Trimming left V 0 bases short and J 4 bases short, with 18 bases between. This CDR3 has 18 residues. Germline V gives CDR1 LNHNV, CDR2 YYDKDF (reference sequence). The CDR3 nucleotides are TGTGCCACCAGCAGAGAAGGGCTAGGGACTTCGAGCACCGGGGAGCTGTTTTTT. Amino acids: CATSREGLGTSSTGELFF.